The source of this TCR beta chain is a study of cytomegalovirus exposure and HLA in healthy donors (dated by TCRdb to the late 2010s). For context, the study as a whole: An earlier analysis of around 600 of the donors reported about 250 Gb of sequence data and 100 million to 140 million unique TCR beta sequences from roughly 180 million T cells. An early release that covered about 600 HLA-typed donors contained about 300 gigabases of sequencing data and tens of millions of unique TCR sequences. Of the approximately 400 genotyped donors, approximately 83% fell in the genetic ancestry cluster associated with self-reported Caucasian donors. The study was designed to test whether signatures of past pathogen exposure could be identified by cataloging public T cell receptors. The study used immunosequencing to profile the T cell repertoires of several hundred subjects and linked those repertoires to cytomegalovirus serostatus. Besides the first cohort of roughly 660 subjects, a separate validation cohort made up of 120 different subjects was used. To predict cytomegalovirus infection status, the study combined high-throughput TCR immunosequencing, statistical association of individual TCRs with disease status, and machine learning. In a later analysis, previously published TCR beta repertoires from several hundred donors were re-analyzed and high-resolution HLA genotyping was added so that TCR occurrence patterns could be studied. Rather than using new phenotypic data, the later analysis identified candidate immune exposures from TCR beta sequences and from how often those sequences occurred across donors. In an earlier analysis of 587 of the donors, high-throughput TCR beta sequencing was used to judge whether each TCR beta V gene segment behaved as functional or pseudogenic. Alongside the repertoire data, information on donor age, sex, ethnicity and CMV serostatus was compiled. Genome-wide SNP genotypes for about 60% of the 666 donors were used in a later genetic analysis, which treated that subset as a discovery cohort. All discovery cohort repertoires had been generated using a single sequencing platform. Class I and class II HLA loci were covered by the typing at four-digit resolution. Typing coverage differed by locus: A, B, C, DRB1 and DQB1 were typed in about 629-630 donors, DQA1 in about 510, DPA1 in some 600, and DPB1 in 472. Roughly 5 DR-DQ haplotypes were treated as single units for association and clustering because of strong linkage in the cohort. Across around 400 genotyped donors of the cohort, an average of approximately 240,000 unique TCR beta nucleotide sequences per donor were sequenced, and around 20% of those sequences were non-productive. The research as a whole found: According to a later genetic analysis, donors in an Asian-associated ancestry cluster had fewer N-insertions in productive TCRs than the roughly 670-donor mean. In a later analysis, 16,951 TCR beta sequences were associated with specific HLA alleles at a false discovery rate of 0.05. CMV serostatus was the only immune exposure information available for the cohort. In a later genetic analysis, a missense DCLRE1C variant was associated with V-gene and J-gene trimming of TCR beta chains, and the association was replicated in an independent cohort. When HLA alleles, especially DR and DQ, strongly co-occurred, attributing TCR associations to individual alleles was difficult. According to a later analysis, parvovirus B19, influenza, CMV and Epstein-Barr virus appeared linked to several top co-occurrence clusters. The presence/absence analyses assumed that sequencing depth was roughly uniform across donors, and that assumption may not be true. A further reported finding was that TCR beta sequences accurately predicted the HLA-A and HLA-B alleles for most subjects in the first cohort. Some IMGT-functional V segments, including TRBV6-2 and TRBV6-3, could not be distinguished by the 87-base-pair reads and were therefore excluded. Linkage disequilibrium might explain the correlated functional status among segregating V segments, but an unknown experimental factor could not be ruled out. Across donors, most TCR sequences were observed very rarely, whereas some public TCRs were present in many individuals. A later analysis found that TCR association rates varied across HLA loci, with DRB1 alleles showing the most associated TCRs and HLA-C alleles the fewest. In both the original and validation cohorts, the classifier was reported to diagnose cytomegalovirus status with high specificity and sensitivity. HLA typing was unavailable for some donors at each locus, so association tests used only the typed subset. Because counts were too low, under 20 rarely observed V segments, including chromosome 9 orphons, were left out of the earlier analysis of roughly 600 of the donors. The study listed 150 to 200 TCR beta chains as associated with cytomegalovirus. A later analysis found that HLA-associated TCR beta chains were more clonally expanded and had lower generation probabilities than equally common non-associated chains. It was suggested by the authors that the approach could potentially be generalized to other disease states and immunological phenotypes. A cluster of highly shared sequence variants was judged likely to be a technical artifact of the sequencing pipeline. In this cohort, only TCR beta chains were sequenced, and detectable features were limited by the absence of alpha or paired-chain data. An earlier analysis of approximately 530 of the donors showed that most TCR beta V segments appeared in productive rearrangements either about 87% or about 30% of the time, which broadly matched IMGT annotations. According to a later analysis, most CMV-associated TCR beta chains appeared to be HLA-restricted, and the HLA associations seemed to be driven largely by CMV exposure. In vitro tests confirmed that a few of the cytomegalovirus-associated TCR beta chains recognize cytomegalovirus antigens.

The library was obtained by the immunoSEQ multiplex PCR assay. A mixture of 60 forward primers for TCR Vbeta segments and 13 reverse primers for TCR Jbeta segments was used in the multiplex PCR. A multiplex PCR assay on genomic DNA amplified the CDR3 region of rearranged TCR beta genes. The amplified TCR beta libraries were sequenced on the Illumina HiSeq System as 87-base-pair reads. In the paper's pipeline: A later analysis counted about 80 million unique TCR beta chains across the 550 to 700 repertoires, and around 9.9 million of these chains were shared by at least two donors. Raw reads were error-corrected and collapsed into unique sequences with a nearest-neighbor algorithm that merged closely related sequences to remove PCR and sequencing errors. CDR3 sequences were aligned to IMGT reference sequences to assign V, D and J gene segments. For a sequence to be retained, at least a six-nucleotide match to both a V gene segment and a J gene segment was required. Rearrangements were called productive when the CDR3 lacked stop codons and stayed in frame with V and J; all others were non-productive. Following IMGT convention, CDR3 was defined as the stretch from the second conserved V-encoded cysteine up to the conserved J-encoded phenylalanine. The earlier analysis of about 560 of the donors excluded any sequence lacking an unambiguous match to a single V gene segment. In an earlier analysis of several hundred of the donors, V segments were called functional above 56.7% productive rearrangements and were called segregating when the between-donor standard deviation exceeded 5%. A statistical classification framework was built to diagnose cytomegalovirus status from the catalog of TCR beta chain sequences. In a later analysis, V and J genes were assigned by comparing TCR nucleotide sequences against IMGT/GENE-DB human TR gene sequences. A later analysis assigned CDR3 sequences and most-parsimonious VDJ recombination scenarios with the TCRdist pipeline. In a later analysis, each TCR beta chain was defined by its CDR3 amino acid sequence together with its V-gene family, and reads without a unique V-gene family were excluded. To address suspected cross-contamination and a sequencing artifact, a later analysis removed 592 highly shared, low-generation-probability nucleotide sequences. In a later analysis, a clonal expansion index for each public chain was calculated from normalized within-repertoire ranks of inferred template counts. Generation probabilities in a later analysis came from a VDJ recombination model fitted to out-of-frame rearrangements, and those results were checked against IGoR. A later analysis scored TCR-TCR, TCR-HLA and TCR-CMV co-occurrence with hypergeometric tests, applying a repertoire-size bias correction to TCR pairs. To estimate false discovery rates, a later analysis permuted the HLA or CMV assignments 20 times. A later analysis grouped co-occurring TCRs with DBSCAN, adding TCRdist sequence similarity when clustering within HLA-allele-positive subsets. Repertoires with fewer than 30,000 or more than 120,000 public chains, plus five repertoires with anomalous nucleotide sharing, were excluded from co-occurrence clustering. Imported from immuneACCESS, the table was reduced by TCRdb to in-frame sequences with V and J called. These copies leave out some clones; in studies compared against another copy, an unresolved V gene accounts for under half, and the cause of the remainder is not known. For V, J and clone size, that table is used; D and trimming come from the DNA. The sample includes roughly 130,000 clones, with over 75% observed a single time. The top ten hold approximately 1.8% of the sample.

In total, 630 or so healthy bone marrow donors made up the cohort. Cohort members were all nominally healthy when sampled, although unrecorded immune exposures were likely present. The donor was CMV seronegative and belonged to the group of over 350 seronegative cohort members. Each donor provided a peripheral blood sample, and peripheral blood mononuclear cells were used for TCR beta sequencing. Genomic DNA extraction from the blood cell samples was performed with the Qiagen DNeasy Blood Extraction Kit. In the case of this clone: The target of this receptor is not known. Base qualities were left out, and no much larger clone turns up one base away.

The CDR3 runs 14 residues from the cysteine to the phenylalanine. Solely the CDR3 DNA is kept, with 42 bases framed from the first base. V lost 5 bases and J lost 4 bases, and the count of bases not matched to a germline gene is 5. From the germline V gene (reference sequence), CDR1 is SGHNT and CDR2 is YYREEE. The source is a man aged 35-49 years in good health and CMV-seronegative. The specimen sequenced was PBMCs. Recombination connected TRBV5-4 to TRBJ2-3; a stretch of 9 junction bases matches TRBD1. The nucleotide sequence is given as TGTGCCAGCAGGGACAGGGGCGCCCCAGATACGCAGTATTTT. Its protein reads: CASRDRGAPDTQYF. The CDR3, completed at both ends by the reference TRBV5-4 and TRBJ2-3 genes, gives the full variable domain ETGVTQSPTHLIKTRGQQVTLRCSSQSGHNTVSWYQQALGQGPQFIFQYYREEENGRGNFPPRFSGLQFPNYSSELNVNALELDDSALYLCASRDRGAPDTQYFGPGTRLTVL.